Presented here are 24 T cell receptor beta chains from one specimen sequenced in a study of OX40 agonist ivuxolimab in advanced cancers. Profiled with immunoSEQ multiplex PCR; TCRdb holds only in-frame clones, not every one. The table has 55,000 to 70,000 clones, over 85% seen once. The sample was CD4+ or CD8+ T cells sorted from blood, taken in a trial of the OX40 agonist ivuxolimab. Source of these receptors: an adult with an advanced solid tumor such as melanoma, head and neck, liver or kidney cancer.

CDR3: CASSFGSSTDTQYF. The CDR3 DNA reads TGTGCCAGCAGCTTTGGGAGTAGCACAGATACGCAGTATTTT. V gene TRBV11-3 combines with J gene TRBJ2-3; weak D call: TRBD2 (5 bases). The CDR3 consists of 14 residues. Trimming stripped 3 bases from V and 0 bases from J, with 7 bases between. Germline CDR1 reads SGHNT; CDR2 reads YENEEA.

The chain uses TRBV7-9 and TRBJ1-4, with TRBD1 identical over 7 bases. Germline assignment: CDR1 SEHNR and CDR2 FQNEAQ (reference sequence). The CDR3 covers 15 residues. V was clipped by 5 bases and J by 2 bases; unmatched bases: 5. CDR3 amino acids: CASSPDRETNEKLFF. The CDR3 coding sequence is TGTGCCAGCAGCCCTGACAGGGAGACTAATGAAAAACTGTTTTTT.

This clone is a singleton in its sample. This chain links TRBV30 with TRBJ1-2; D is ambiguous. The CDR3 is made up of 13 amino acids. The V end lost 4 bases, the J end lost 2 bases, and 11 bases lay between the germline ends. The V gene's germline CDR1 is GTSNPN and CDR2 SVGIG (reference sequence). The CDR3 DNA reads TGTGCCTGGATTGGCAGCTCCAACTATGGCTACACCTTC. As protein: CAWIGSSNYGYTF.

This chain joins TRBV11-2 and TRBJ2-1, with TRBD2 matching 9 bases. With 5 bases clipped from V and 9 bases from J, the junction kept 11 bases outside the gene matches. CDR3 length: 15 amino acids. Germline values: CDR1 SGHAT, CDR2 FQNNGV. The CDR3: CASSQPSGAGGEQFF. In DNA form, the CDR3 reads TGTGCCAGCAGCCAACCTAGCGGGGCGGGAGGTGAGCAGTTCTTC.

The chain couples TRBV7-2 to TRBJ2-5, with 11 bases aligning to TRBD2. Gene TRBJ2-7 matches the end of the DNA better, so the J call may be wrong. This CDR3 has 17 amino acids. Germline V gene data show CDR1 as SGHTA and CDR2 as FQGNSA. The DNA of the CDR3 is TGTGCCAGCAGCCCCCACCTTCTAGCGGGGGGCTCCTACGAGCAGTACTTC. Encoded protein: CASSPHLLAGGSYEQYF.

The V call is TRBV6-1, the J call TRBJ2-5; TRBD1 might be the D (6 bases). V lost 2 bases and J 4 bases, leaving 17 bases between the germline ends. The germline V gene has CDR1 MNHNS and CDR2 SASEGT. The CDR3 consists of 16 residues. The CDR3 bases are TGTGCCAGCAGTGAAACCCCCGGGCAGGGGAGAGAGACCCAGTACTTC. It codes for CASSETPGQGRETQYF.

The chain combines TRBV4-2 with TRBJ2-5; the match to TRBD2 covers 7 bases. The CDR3 contains 15 residues. CDR1 and CDR2 (germline): LGHNA, YNFKEQ. The V and J ends lost 0 bases and 7 bases, in that order; junction bases with no gene match: 8. The CDR3 DNA sequence: TGTGCCAGCAGCCAAGATTTCGCGGGGGAGGGGACCCAGTACTTC. Protein product: CASSQDFAGEGTQYF.

The chain joins TRBV29-1 to TRBJ1-2; maybe TRBD1 (6 bases). Germline V gene sequence: CDR1 SQVTM, CDR2 ANQGSEA. The ends were cut back, 5 bases at V and 0 bases at J, with 10 bases in the middle. This CDR3 has 13 amino acids. For the CDR3, the DNA is TGCAGCGTTATGACAGGAGCTAACTATGGCTACACCTTC. Translated: CSVMTGANYGYTF.

This clone was detected once. The J gene is TRBJ2-7, the V gene TRBV27, with 9 bases fitting TRBD1. Germline lookup yields CDR1 MNHEY and CDR2 SMNVEV (reference sequence). CDR3 size: 14 residues. J gave up 5 bases and V 2 bases, and 4 bases lay outside the gene matches. The CDR3 protein is CASSLRGQGNEQYF. The CDR3 DNA reads TGTGCCAGCAGTTTAAGGGGACAGGGTAACGAGCAGTACTTC.

The V call is TRBV21-1, the J call TRBJ2-7; TRBD1, the D gene given by the table, was not confirmed from the DNA. TRBV21-1 is designated a pseudogene. This CDR3 is built from 16 residues. The CDR3: CASSAKSGTGIGEQYF. In DNA, the CDR3 is TGTGCCAGCAGCGCCAAATCCGGGACAGGGATAGGTGAGCAGTACTTC.

This clone occurred a few times. This chain links TRBV6-1 with TRBJ1-6, with D uncertain. V gave up 4 bases and J gave up 4 bases, with 17 bases separating them. Germline CDR1 MNHNS, CDR2 SASEGT. The CDR3 is made up of 17 amino acids. DNA for the CDR3: TGTGCCAGCAGTGTGGTGAGGGCAGTTCGATATAATTCACCCCTCCACTTT. This translates into CASSVVRAVRYNSPLHF.

The chain uses TRBV29-1 and TRBJ1-5; TRBD1 agrees at 7 bases. From germline, CDR1 is SQVTM and CDR2 ANQGSEA. With V trimmed by 5 bases and J by 7 bases, 8 bases remained unmatched. The length of the CDR3 is 13 residues. The CDR3 DNA reads TGCAGCGTTCAGGGGGGGGTGGGCCAGCCCCAGCATTTT. This codes for CSVQGGVGQPQHF.

The J gene is TRBJ2-2, the V gene TRBV4-1; no reliable D call. The germline V gene encodes CDR1 MGHRA and CDR2 YSYEKL. There are 15 residues in the CDR3. V was shortened by 0 bases and J by 3 bases, with 8 bases between the two germline ends. This CDR3 reads CASSQDNSYTGELFF. Here the CDR3 DNA reads TGCGCCAGCAGCCAAGATAACTCGTACACCGGGGAGCTGTTTTTT.

The CDR3 bases are TGTGCCAGCTCACCCGGGGCAGGGCTCGGGGGAAACACCATATATTTT. Protein product: CASSPGAGLGGNTIYF. The genes are TRBV18 and TRBJ1-3; TRBD1 is a possible D gene (5 bases). Germline V gene sequence: CDR1 KGHSH, CDR2 LQKENI. Trimming removed 3 bases from V and 4 bases from J, with 16 bases in between. The CDR3 totals 16 residues. Looking up the rest from reference TRBV18 and TRBJ1-3 gives the full variable domain: NAGVMQNPRHLVRRRGQEARLRCSPMKGHSHVYWYRQLPEEGLKFMVYLQKENIIDESGMPKERFSAEFPKEGPSILRIQQVVRGDSAAYFCASSPGAGLGGNTIYFGEGSWLTVV.

The chain employs TRBV4-2 and TRBJ1-1; no definite D call. This CDR3 spans 12 amino acids. Germline V gives CDR1 LGHNA, CDR2 YNFKEQ. V shed 5 bases and J shed 8 bases, with 12 bases lying between them. CDR3 amino acids: CASSSIKGEAFF. CDR3 nucleotide sequence: TGTGCCAGCAGCTCCATCAAGGGAGAAGCTTTCTTT.

The chain carries TRBV19 and TRBJ2-2; D not resolved. Trimming stripped 9 bases from V and 0 bases from J, with 14 bases between. Germline CDR1 reads LNHDA; CDR2 reads SQIVND (reference sequence). The CDR3 covers 15 residues. The CDR3 is CASTRSHANTGELFF. DNA for the CDR3: TGTGCCAGCACAAGGTCACACGCGAACACCGGGGAGCTGTTTTTT.

The V gene is TRBV11-1, the J gene TRBJ1-4, with 9 bases that match TRBD1. Germline CDR1 and CDR2: SGHAT and FQDESV (reference sequence). The length of the CDR3 is 15 residues. The junction had 4 bases not matched to a gene; V was cut back by 1 base and J by 7 bases. CDR3 region: CASSLGNRGREKLFF. The CDR3 DNA is TGTGCCAGCAGCTTAGGTAACAGGGGGCGTGAAAAACTGTTTTTT.

This chain connects TRBV5-5 to TRBJ2-4, with TRBD2 matching 9 bases. This CDR3 region has 16 residues. The V segment lost 2 bases and the J segment 0 bases; nucleotides outside the gene matches: 3. CDR1 and CDR2 from the germline V gene are SGHKS and YYEKEE (reference sequence). CDR3 region: CASSFSGGQAKNIQYF. The CDR3 region has the DNA TGTGCCAGCAGCTTTAGCGGGGGACAAGCCAAAAACATTCAGTACTTC. The full variable domain, completed using reference TRBV5-5 and TRBJ2-4, is DAGVTQSPTHLIKTRGQQVTLRCSPISGHKSVSWYQQVLGQGPQFIFQYYEKEERGRGNFPDRFSARQFPNYSSELNVNALLLGDSALYLCASSFSGGQAKNIQYFGAGTRLSVL.

This chain connects TRBV7-9 to TRBJ1-2; 7 nucleotides agree with TRBD1. The CDR3 has 13 residues. Germline lookup yields CDR1 SEHNR and CDR2 FQNEAQ (reference sequence). Losses at the gene ends were 5 bases for V and 7 bases for J; bases not matched to a gene: 7. The CDR3 loop is CASSIRDRVGYTF. The CDR3, as DNA: TGTGCCAGCAGCATTCGCGACAGGGTTGGCTACACCTTC. Variable domain in full (rest from reference TRBV7-9 and TRBJ1-2): DTGVSQNPRHKITKRGQNVTFRCDPISEHNRLYWYRQTLGQGPEFLTYFQNEAQLEKSRLLSDRFSAERPKGSFSTLEIQRTEQGDSAMYLCASSIRDRVGYTFGSGTRLTVV.

The chain uses TRBV2 and TRBJ1-1; 7 bases align to TRBD1. Germline CDR1 reads SNHLY; CDR2 reads FYNNEI. Trimming removed 6 bases from V and 10 bases from J; junction bases left unmatched: 11. CDR3 length: 13 amino acids. CDR3 nucleotides: TGTGCCAGCAGCGGAGGGACAGCCGTTATAGCTTTCTTT. Translation gives CASSGGTAVIAFF.

The chain recombines TRBV5-1 with TRBJ2-6, with D possibly TRBD1 on 5 matching bases. This CDR3 is built from 19 residues. CDR1 SGHRS and CDR2 YFSETQ come from the germline V gene. Trimming removed 0 bases at V and 0 bases at J, with 16 bases between. The CDR3 nucleotides are TGCGCCAGCAGCTTGGCAGGGAACGCGGCGAGCTCTGGGGCCAACGTCCTGACTTTC. Translating gives CASSLAGNAASSGANVLTF.

The rearrangement links TRBV29-1 to TRBJ2-1, with 7 nucleotides matching TRBD2. Germline CDR1 is SQVTM and CDR2 is ANQGSEA. Trimming took 5 bases from V and 0 from J; bases not matched to a gene: 7. The CDR3 length is 15 residues. For the CDR3, the DNA is TGCAGCGTTATACTAGCGAGAAGCTCCTACAATGAGCAGTTCTTC. Its translation: CSVILARSSYNEQFF.

The chain uses TRBV6-5 and TRBJ2-3; 13 bases match TRBD2. Germline V gene lookup returns CDR1 MNHEY and CDR2 SVGAGI. The CDR3 consists of 15 residues. V dropped 5 bases and J dropped 7; count of bases not matched to a gene: 6. CDR3 in amino acids: CASSPGLAGRNTQYF. The CDR3 region has the DNA TGTGCCAGCAGTCCGGGACTAGCGGGGAGGAATACGCAGTATTTT.

This chain links TRBV7-2 with TRBJ1-5; D is unclear. V was pared by 1 base and J by 4 bases, with 8 bases between. The CDR3 covers 14 residues. Germline CDR1 SGHTA, CDR2 FQGNSA. CDR3 sequence reads: CASSLEQTNQPQHF. For the CDR3, the DNA is TGTGCCAGCAGCTTAGAACAGACTAATCAGCCCCAGCATTTT.